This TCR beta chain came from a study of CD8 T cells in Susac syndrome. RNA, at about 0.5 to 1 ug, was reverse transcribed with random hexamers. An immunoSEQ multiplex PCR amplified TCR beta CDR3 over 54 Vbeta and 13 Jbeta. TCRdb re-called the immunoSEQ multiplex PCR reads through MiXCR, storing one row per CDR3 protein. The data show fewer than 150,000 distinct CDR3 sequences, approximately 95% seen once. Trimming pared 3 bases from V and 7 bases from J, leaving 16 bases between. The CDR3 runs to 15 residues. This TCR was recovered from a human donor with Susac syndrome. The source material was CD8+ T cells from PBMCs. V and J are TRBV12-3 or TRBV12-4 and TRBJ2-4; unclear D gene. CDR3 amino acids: CASSFSYSEANIQYF. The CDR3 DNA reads TGTGCCAGCAGTTTTTCTTATAGTGAGGCTAACATTCAGTACTTC.